These 2 T cell receptor beta chains were all obtained from the same sample, sequenced in a study of shared clonotypes between healthy human individuals. Only in-frame clones appear in the TCRdb table, and some are missing; sequencing was by immunoSEQ multiplex PCR. Among 2 million to 3 million clones listed, 93% were seen once. Sequenced sample: naive CD4+ T cells from PBMCs. The subset was: CD45RA+ positively selected. The source of these receptors is a man younger than 30 in good health. Some clones in this sample may be carry-over from other donors' samples.

The gene calls are TRBV18 and TRBJ2-3; perhaps D is TRBD1 or TRBD2 (5 bases each). The CDR3 sequence is 16 residues long. The ends were cut back, 3 bases at V and 5 bases at J, with 18 bases in the middle. Looked up from germline, CDR1 is KGHSH and CDR2 is LQKENI. The CDR3 region has the DNA TGTGCCAGCTCACCGGCCGGGACCATTCGCGGAGATACGCAGTATTTT. Translation gives CASSPAGTIRGDTQYF.

CDR3 region: CSAYYPSQLVVFF. CDR3 DNA: TGCAGCGCCTACTACCCCAGTCAGCTCGTGGTTTTCTTT. This chain links TRBV29-1 with TRBJ1-1; D remains ambiguous. V was trimmed by 7 bases and J by 13 bases, leaving 25 bases between them. Germline V gene data show CDR1 as SQVTM and CDR2 as ANQGSEA. The length of the CDR3 is 13 residues.